This TCR beta chain is drawn from a study of T-cell memory formation after mild COVID-19 (dated by TCRdb to the early 2020s). Turning to the overall study: TCR sequence clusters from the two donors were largely donor specific. T-cell clones expanding and contracting after mild COVID-19 in a couple of donors were tracked by longitudinal TCRalpha and TCRbeta repertoire sequencing. The cohort was made up of two young adult volunteers, one female and one male, who were previously healthy. Study-level results and caveats: Some responding clones were detected in pre-infection memory, which suggested that pre-existing cross-reactive memory T cells had joined the SARS-CoV-2 response. SARS-CoV-2 specificity was not confirmed for the second-wave clones peaking on day 37. Contracting CD4+ clones appeared mostly in the CM and EM memory subsets, whereas CD8+ clones were enriched in EMRA. Clones contracting from day 15 to 85 had balanced CD4/CD8 phenotypes, while a second wave expanding from day 15 to 37 was biased towards CD4+. The study included only two mild cases, and larger cohorts that include severe cases with pre-infection samples were judged to be necessary.

The sequencer listed for this sample is Illumina NovaSeq 6000. Using 5'RACE with constant-segment primers, TCRalpha and TCRbeta cDNA libraries were constructed, with sample barcodes and unique molecular identifiers added in the process. Trizol reagent was used to extract RNA from every sample. Amplification of the libraries took two PCR steps, and the second step added a second sample barcode plus Illumina TruSeq adapters. Sequencing of libraries was performed on an Illumina NovaSeq with 2 x 150 bp paired-end reads. From the authors' description of their analysis: With migec v1.2.7, reads were demultiplexed and then collapsed into UMI-guided consensus sequences. Using mixcr v2.1.11, UMI consensuses were aligned to TRA and TRB V and J templates and then assembled into clonotypes. A clonotype was counted as expanded or contracted only if both edgeR and NoisET called the change significant, with noise models trained on biological replicates. edgeR calls used a false discovery rate-adjusted p below 0.01 and a log2 fold-change threshold of 1. As an exploratory analysis of dynamics, max-normalized trajectories of the 1000 most abundant clonotypes were examined by PCA with hierarchical clustering. Separately sequenced CD4+ and CD8+ repertoires were used to assign the CD4 or CD8 phenotype of responding clones. The public reads were quality trimmed at Q25 with fastp and then assembled into clones with MiXCR by TCRdb, keeping productive beta chains. Duplicate CDR3 protein sequences are folded into a single record with the most common DNA and genes. TCRdb, not the authors, supplied the V and J calls. Present in this sample are over 350,000 distinct CDR3 sequences, 20% to 25% of which were seen just once. Jointly, the top ten make up around 8.8% of the sample.

Ficoll-Paque density gradient centrifugation was the method used to isolate PBMCs. A note on this clonotype: The specificity of this receptor is unknown. The junction does not match germline at one end; this may be a read error.

This TCR was recovered from an adult woman who had mild COVID-19 (a few samples of this study predate the infection). The sample titles of this study are shuffled in the database, so cell type and time point are left out; the donor was told from shared clones. Material for sequencing was PBMCs or a T cell subset sorted from them (not recorded which).

CDR3 reads: CASSWDGVPVF. The DNA sequence is given as TGTGCCAGCAGCTGGGACGGCGTCCCCGTATTC. The rearrangement combines TRBV5-6 with TRBJ2-7; the D gene is perhaps TRBD1 or TRBD2, as each covers 5 bases. There are 11 amino acids in the CDR3, from cysteine to phenylalanine inclusive. The DNA shown is the 33-base CDR3, in frame from base 1. The germline V gene supplies CDR1 SGHDT and CDR2 YYEEEE.